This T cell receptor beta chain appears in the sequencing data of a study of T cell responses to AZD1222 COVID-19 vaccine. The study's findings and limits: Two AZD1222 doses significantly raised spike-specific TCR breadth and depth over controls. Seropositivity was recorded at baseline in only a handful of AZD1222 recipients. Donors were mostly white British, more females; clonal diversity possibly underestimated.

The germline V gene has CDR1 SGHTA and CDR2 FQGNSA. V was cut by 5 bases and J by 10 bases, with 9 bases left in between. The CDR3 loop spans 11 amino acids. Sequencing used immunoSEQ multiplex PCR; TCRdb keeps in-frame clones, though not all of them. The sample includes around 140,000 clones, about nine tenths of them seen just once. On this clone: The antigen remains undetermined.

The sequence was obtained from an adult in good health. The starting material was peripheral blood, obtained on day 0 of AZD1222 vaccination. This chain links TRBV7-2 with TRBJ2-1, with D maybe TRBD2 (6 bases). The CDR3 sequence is CASSRSGEQFF. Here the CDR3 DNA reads TGTGCCAGCAGCCGTAGCGGCGAGCAGTTCTTC.